This is a list of T cell receptor beta chains from one sample in a study of Ad26.COV2.S vaccination and SARS-CoV-2 variants. Some clones are missing from TCRdb's copy, which holds only in-frame ones; the method was immunoSEQ multiplex PCR. Counted here are 300,000 to 400,000 clones, roughly 91% occurring once; the ten biggest clones make up around 3.5%. This sample comprised peripheral blood, obtained in a trial of Ad26.COV2.S vaccine versus placebo. These receptors came from a person between 18 and 59 years old who received the Ad26.COV2.S COVID-19 vaccine or a placebo. Each CDR3 is given with its conserved first and last residue. Fields, in order: D gene, clone size, V gene, J gene, CDR3 DNA, CDR3 protein. A D gene is named only where the DNA matches it firmly. Only part of the rows carry a size: once, few, many, or a class if the clone is expanded.

>NA|NA|TRBV5-1|TRBJ1-2
TGCGCCAGCAGCTTGGAGCGAGCTAACTATGGCTACACCTTC
CASSLERANYGYTF
>NA|NA|TRBV7-8|TRBJ1-5
TGTGCCAGCAGCTTAGGCCAGGCTCCGCAGCCCCAGCATTTT
CASSLGQAPQPQHF
>TRBD1|NA|TRBV6-1|TRBJ2-3
TGTGCCAGCAGTGAAATGACAGGGGATGCAGATACGCAGTATTTT
CASSEMTGDADTQYF
>TRBD1|NA|TRBV4-1|TRBJ2-7
TGCGCCAGCAGCCAAGTCTCCGGGGACAGGGTAGACTTC
CASSQVSGDRVDF
>TRBD1|NA|TRBV14|TRBJ1-2
TGTGCCAGCAGCCCGGGACAGGGGATTGGCTACACCTTC
CASSPGQGIGYTF
>NA|medium-sized|TRBV19|TRBJ1-5
TGTGCCAGTAGTATTACGGGGAATCAGCCCCAGCATTTT
CASSITGNQPQHF
>NA|NA|TRBV5-8|TRBJ2-1
TGTGCCAGCAGCTTCCGGGACACCGAGCAGTTCTTC
CASSFRDTEQFF
>TRBD2|once|TRBV9|TRBJ2-2
TGTGCCAGCAGCGTAGGGGGACTAGCGGGGGTCACCGGGGAGCTGTTTTTT
CASSVGGLAGVTGELFF
>NA|NA|TRBV7-3|TRBJ1-6
TGTGCCAGCAGCTTTTCCCCCGACTCACCCCTCCACTTT
CASSFSPDSPLHF
>TRBD1|NA|TRBV19|TRBJ2-7
TGTGCCAAACCCGGGACAGGGGCTTGCGAGCAGTACTTC
CAKPGTGACEQYF
>NA|NA|TRBV27|TRBJ1-5
TGTGCCAGCAGCCGGGACTTAAATAGCAATCAGCCCCAGCATTTT
CASSRDLNSNQPQHF
>TRBD1|NA|TRBV9|TRBJ2-5
TGTGCCAGCAGCGTGGAAGGGACAGGGGACGAGACCCAGTACTTC
CASSVEGTGDETQYF
>TRBD2|NA|TRBV19|TRBJ2-7
TGTGCCAGTAGTATAGGGGGGGGTTTTTCCTACGAGCAGTACTTC
CASSIGGGFSYEQYF
>TRBD1|NA|TRBV19|TRBJ2-2
TGTGCCAGTAGTGTACAGGGGCGCACCGGGGAGCTGTTTTTT
CASSVQGRTGELFF
>TRBD2|NA|TRBV11-3|TRBJ2-1
TGTGCCAGCAGCTTCCCGACTAGCGAGACCTACAATGAGCAGTTCTTC
CASSFPTSETYNEQFF
>TRBD1|NA|TRBV9|TRBJ2-1
TGTGCCAGCAGCGGGACGACAGGGGGGAATGAGCAGTTCTTC
CASSGTTGGNEQFF
>TRBD2|NA|TRBV30|TRBJ2-7
TGTGCCTGGAGTTTTCCGGGGGGTAGTTTGTACGAGCAGTACTTC
CAWSFPGGSLYEQYF
>NA|NA|TRBV5-1|TRBJ2-2
TGCGCCAGCATGAATTCGAACACCGGGGAGCTGTTTTTT
CASMNSNTGELFF
>TRBD2|NA|TRBV7-9|TRBJ2-3
TGTGCCAGCAGCTTTTACGAGACTAGCGGCACAGATACGCAGTATTTT
CASSFYETSGTDTQYF
>NA|NA|TRBV11-2|TRBJ2-5
TGTGCCAGCAGCTTTGACCCTCAAGAGACCCAGTACTTC
CASSFDPQETQYF
>NA|NA|TRBV20-1|TRBJ2-1
TGCAGTGCTAGTCGGGGGGCTGGGATTCTCCCCTACAATGAGCAGTTCTTC
CSASRGAGILPYNEQFF
>NA|NA|TRBV3-1/TRBV3-2|TRBJ2-7
TGTGCCAGCAGTCTACAAGACGAGCAGTACTTC
CASSLQDEQYF
>NA|once|TRBV7-9|TRBJ1-2
TGTGCCAGCAGCTTATCAGGGAAGGATTCCTACACCTTC
CASSLSGKDSYTF
>TRBD1|NA|TRBV15|TRBJ2-5
TGTGCCACCAGCAGAGGATACGGACAGGGGCCCGAGGAGACCCAGTACTTC
CATSRGYGQGPEETQYF
>NA|NA|TRBV19|TRBJ2-2
TGTGCCAGTACCTTCCTCCGGGTGCTGGGGGAGGCCGGGGAGCTGTTTTTT
CASTFLRVLGEAGELFF
>NA|NA|TRBV7-3|TRBJ2-4
TGTGCCAGCAGTGGATCAGCCAAAAACATTCAGTACTTC
CASSGSAKNIQYF
>NA|NA|TRBV4-1|TRBJ1-5
TGCGCCAGCAGCCAAGATCTAAGGACAGGCAATCAGCCCCAGCATTTT
CASSQDLRTGNQPQHF
>NA|few|TRBV11-3|TRBJ2-1
TGTGCCAGCAGCTTAGCAGGGTCGAATGAGCAGTTCTTC
CASSLAGSNEQFF
>NA|NA|TRBV5-1|TRBJ2-1
TGCGCCAGCTCCTTCGGCAATGAGCAGTTCTTC
CASSFGNEQFF
>NA|NA|TRBV30|TRBJ1-2
TGTGCCTGGAACGTCTACACCTTC
CAWNVYTF
>NA|NA|TRBV18|TRBJ1-4
TGTGCCAGCTCACCGAGGCGAAGGGGCGAGGCAACTAATGAAAAACTGTTTTTT
CASSPRRRGEATNEKLFF
>TRBD1|NA|TRBV11-2|TRBJ1-1
TGTGCCAGCAGCCAAGTACAGGGGGTTGTTGGAGCTTTCTTT
CASSQVQGVVGAFF
>NA|NA|TRBV4-1|TRBJ1-5
TGCGCCAGCAGCCAAGCCCGAGGACAGCACCTTGGTCAGCCCCAGCATTTT
CASSQARGQHLGQPQHF
>TRBD1|NA|TRBV6-2/TRBV6-3|TRBJ1-4
TGTGCCAGCAGTTGGGGTGGGACAGATAATGAAAAACTGTTTTTT
CASSWGGTDNEKLFF
>NA|NA|TRBV3-1/TRBV3-2|TRBJ1-4
TGTGCCAGCAGCCAAGCGACAGTCCATAATGAAAAACTGTTTTTT
CASSQATVHNEKLFF
>NA|NA|TRBV6-1|TRBJ2-3
TGTGCCAGCAGTGAAGCTACGGGGCCTAGGGATACGCAGTATTTT
CASSEATGPRDTQYF
>NA|NA|TRBV5-8|TRBJ2-1
TGTGCCAGCAGACAGGGACCGGCCTTCAATGAGCAGTTCTTC
CASRQGPAFNEQFF
>TRBD1|NA|TRBV7-6|TRBJ1-2
TGTGCCAGCAGCGAAATTGAAGGACAGGGCCCTAACTATGGCTACACCTTC
CASSEIEGQGPNYGYTF
>NA|NA|TRBV30|TRBJ1-1
TGTGCCTGGAGTGTTTACAGAAACACTGAAGCTTTCTTT
CAWSVYRNTEAFF
>NA|NA|TRBV30|TRBJ2-7
TGTGCCTGGAGTGTGAGAGGGAGCTCCTACGAGCAGTACTTC
CAWSVRGSSYEQYF
>TRBD1|NA|TRBV3-1/TRBV3-2|TRBJ2-2
TGTGCCAGCAGCCCAATTCCAGGGGGACCAAGGACCGGGGAGCTGTTTTTT
CASSPIPGGPRTGELFF
>NA|once|TRBV6-5|TRBJ1-5
TGTGCCAGCAGAAACCGGGCCCCGAATTGGCAGCCCCAGCATTTT
CASRNRAPNWQPQHF
>NA|NA|TRBV7-9|TRBJ1-5
TGTGCCAGCAGCCCATTGGGGGAGGGGGATAATCAGCCCCAGCATTTT
CASSPLGEGDNQPQHF
>NA|NA|TRBV9|TRBJ2-7
TGTGCCAGCAGCGAGACGATGACGGCACAAGTCTACGAGCAGTACTTC
CASSETMTAQVYEQYF
>NA|NA|TRBV9|TRBJ2-7
TGTGCCAGCAGCGTAGCTTATGGGACCACCTACGAGCAGTACTTC
CASSVAYGTTYEQYF
>TRBD1|NA|TRBV18|TRBJ1-1
TGTGCCAGCTCACCACTGAACAGGGGAGGAAACACTGAAGCTTTCTTT
CASSPLNRGGNTEAFF
>TRBD2|NA|TRBV4-2|TRBJ2-1
TGTGCCAGCAGCCTTACCCCTAGCGGGGCTCTGTACAATGAGCAGTTCTTC
CASSLTPSGALYNEQFF
>NA|NA|TRBV2|TRBJ2-6
TGTGCCAGCAGTGGCAGGCCTGGGGCCAACGTCCTGACTTTC
CASSGRPGANVLTF
>TRBD1|NA|TRBV18|TRBJ1-1
TGTGCCAGCGGACAGGGTTTGGACACTGAAGCTTTCTTT
CASGQGLDTEAFF